This record concerns one T cell receptor (beta chain) sequence. What it binds is not known. These data belong to a study of blood T cells in healthy people across ages. Study conclusions and caveats: Researchers deemed the diversity estimates from one million T cells underestimates.

For the second PCR, which ran for 7 to 11 cycles, a sample-barcoded 5' primer and a J-beta primer mix were used. TCRdb itself ran the 5' RACE reads through MiXCR, one entry per CDR3 protein. Found here are about 970,000 distinct CDR3 sequences, around 54% of them singletons; the top ten hold over 20%. The CDR3 spans 13 residues. J was trimmed by 4 bases and V by 3 bases; bases with no gene match: 2. Per the germline V gene, CDR1 is SQVTM and CDR2 is ANQGSEA. Sequencing was done on a sample of blood. The sequence was collected from a woman in her fifties or sixties in good health. The chain combines TRBV29-1 with TRBJ2-2, with 7 bases fitting TRBD2. The CDR3 region has the DNA TGCAGCGTTGAGCGGGAGTTCACCGGGGAGCTGTTTTTT. This translates into CSVEREFTGELFF.